This note documents a single TCR beta chain sequence. This receptor's antigen is unknown. No clone much larger than this one lies a single base away; base qualities are absent. This specimen belongs to a study of T cell changes during pregnancy in multiple sclerosis (dated by TCRdb to the late 2010s). Background on the whole study: The study examined how the T cell repertoire changed over the course of pregnancy in women with multiple sclerosis.

CDR1 and CDR2 (SEHNR, FQNEAQ) derive from the germline V gene (reference sequence). Including cysteine and phenylalanine, the CDR3 has 13 amino acids. Here the CDR3 DNA is all that survives: 39 bases in frame from base 1. From V the trimming removes 5 bases and from J it removes 13 bases, while the gene matches leave 8 bases of the junction unaccounted for. Libraries came from the immunoSEQ multiplex PCR assay. TCRdb provides this immuneACCESS table in a form limited to in-frame rearrangements. Some clones are lacking; in checked studies, under half of them reflect an unresolved V gene, and why the rest are absent is not known. The sample records about 66,000 clones, 91% of which are singletons. The ten most abundant clones make up roughly 5% of the sample.

The starting material was CD8+ T cells from peripheral blood mononuclear cells, obtained before pregnancy. The sequence is built from TRBV7-9 and TRBJ1-6; 7 bases in between match TRBD1. This TCR came from a female donor with multiple sclerosis, enrolled in a pregnancy study. The CDR3 corresponds to CASSPGQLGPLHF. The DNA sequence is TGTGCCAGCAGCCCGGGACAGCTCGGGCCCCTCCACTTT.